The source of this T cell receptor (beta chain) is a study of blood T cell repertoires in COVID-19. About the research overall: Spain, Italy and the United States supplied samples that represented acute and convalescent COVID-19. Sample material is recorded as cDNA or gDNA derived from T cells, B-cell-depleted T cells, or PBMCs.

The CDR3 sequence is 19 residues long. Trimming removed 2 bases from V and 5 bases from J; junction bases left unmatched: 11. Germline lookup yields CDR1 MGHRA and CDR2 YSYEKL. Produced via immunoSEQ multiplex PCR; TCRdb's table is partial and in-frame only. The sample contains over 150,000 clones, 70% to 85% of which appear only once. The chain has TRBV4-1 and TRBJ2-5; 16 nucleotides line up with TRBD2. The specimen was peripheral blood. The TCR sequence derives from a man at least 80 years old with COVID-19, enrolled during active disease. As DNA, the CDR3 is TGCGCCAGCAGCCAACCTACGGGACTAGCGGGGGGGTTTGGTGAGACCCAGTACTTC. Protein sequence: CASSQPTGLAGGFGETQYF.